In this sample, the clone carrying this T cell receptor beta chain turned up many times. The data were taken from a study of Graves' ophthalmopathy and Graves' hyperthyroidism. The V end lost 6 bases, the J end lost 3 bases, and 12 bases lay between the germline ends. The germline V gene encodes CDR1 MNHEY and CDR2 SMNVEV (reference sequence). The CDR3 length is 13 residues. CDR3 regions of TCR beta were amplified from RNA transcripts. Second-round multiplex PCR followed a first-round RT-PCR using HTBI primers. TCRdb reprocessed the multiplex PCR reads with MiXCR, giving one entry per CDR3 protein. The table has under 350,000 distinct CDR3 sequences, 15% to 20% seen once.

Sequencing input: peripheral blood. This TCR derives from an adult man with Graves' ophthalmopathy. The chain is built from TRBV27 and TRBJ2-7; the D gene is possibly TRBD1 (5 bases). The CDR3 bases are TGTGCCAGCAGCCAGGGCTTCAGCTACGAGCAGTACTTC. Translated, it gives CASSQGFSYEQYF.